The 21 T cell receptor beta chains listed next were all sequenced from one sample in a study of cytomegalovirus exposure and HLA in healthy donors. PCR involved 60 Vbeta and 13 Jbeta primers. The protocol was immunoSEQ multiplex PCR, while the TCRdb copy is restricted to in-frame clones and leaves out a portion. Of roughly 250,000 clones listed, around 65% are singletons. The source material was PBMCs. These receptors originate from a female donor in good health and CMV-seronegative.

The rearrangement uses TRBV5-6 and TRBJ1-1, with TRBD1 matching over 9 bases. The germline gives CDR1 SGHDT, CDR2 YYEEEE. After removal of 4 bases from V and 4 bases from J, the junction contained 5 bases not matched to a gene. The CDR3 consists of 14 residues. CDR3: CASSTQGASTEAFF. The CDR3 DNA reads as TGTGCCAGCAGCACACAGGGGGCTAGCACTGAAGCTTTCTTT.

V and J are TRBV5-1 and TRBJ2-3; 10 bases are a match to TRBD2. The CDR3 consists of 16 residues. Germline lookup yields CDR1 SGHRS and CDR2 YFSETQ. Trimming removed 4 bases from V and 2 bases from J; junction bases left unmatched: 7. The CDR3 DNA reads as TGCGCCAGCAGCGCTAGACTAGCGGGTTTCACAGATACGCAGTATTTT. Residues: CASSARLAGFTDTQYF.

The rearrangement joins TRBV18 to TRBJ1-4; 9 bases line up with TRBD1. Looked up from germline, CDR1 is KGHSH and CDR2 is LQKENI. This CDR3 has 13 amino acids. With V trimmed by 3 bases and J by 8 bases, 1 base remained unmatched. CDR3: CASSPGQGEKLFF. The CDR3 DNA follows: TGTGCCAGCTCACCGGGACAGGGCGAAAAACTGTTTTTT.

This clone turned up a few times. The gene calls are TRBV27 and TRBJ2-7; D ambiguous. V lost 1 base and J lost 0, with 7 bases in between. This CDR3 has 14 amino acids. The germline V gene encodes CDR1 MNHEY and CDR2 SMNVEV (reference sequence). CDR3 region: CASSLYPSSYEQYF. The DNA of the CDR3 is TGTGCCAGCAGTTTATACCCCAGCTCCTACGAGCAGTACTTC.

The genes are TRBV18 and TRBJ2-5; D remains ambiguous. The DNA end is a closer match to TRBJ2-7, so the J assignment may be wrong. The CDR3 contains 14 residues. Germline V gene lookup returns CDR1 KGHSH and CDR2 LQKENI. The CDR3 here is CASSPFPQPYEQYF. CDR3 sequence (DNA): TGTGCCAGCTCACCATTCCCCCAACCATACGAGCAGTACTTC.

Turning to this clone: An end of the junction does not agree with germline; a read error may underlie this. The V call is TRBV30, the J call TRBJ2-5; 9 positions match TRBD2. Per germline, CDR1 GTSNPN and CDR2 SVGIG (reference sequence). This CDR3 is built from 13 residues. The CDR3: CVWSHSGSGTQYF. The CDR3 nucleotides read TGTGTCTGGAGCCATAGCGGGAGTGGGACCCAGTACTTC.

The V gene is TRBV19, the J gene TRBJ2-3; a weak D match, TRBD1 (6 bases). V was trimmed by 6 bases and J by 1 base, leaving 14 bases between them. Per germline, CDR1 LNHDA and CDR2 SQIVND (reference sequence). The CDR3 has 15 residues. DNA of the CDR3: TGTGCCAGTAGACCAGACAGGTTCGGCACAGATACGCAGTATTTT. It is translated as CASRPDRFGTDTQYF.

The CDR3 sequence is CASSLGEWETQYF. The CDR3 DNA sequence: TGTGCCAGCAGCTTAGGGGAGTGGGAGACCCAGTACTTC. The chain employs TRBV7-3 and TRBJ2-5, with D possibly matching TRBD2 (5 bases). Germline V gene lookup returns CDR1 SGHTA and CDR2 FQGTGA. There are 13 residues in the CDR3. Trimming removed 2 bases at V and 5 bases at J, with 9 bases between.

The chain links TRBV13 to TRBJ1-2, with TRBD1 matching 10 bases. The junction had 5 bases not matched to a gene; V was cut back by 0 bases and J by 4 bases. This CDR3 is built from 16 residues. Germline V gene lookup returns CDR1 PRHDT and CDR2 FYEKMQ (reference sequence). Written as DNA, the CDR3 is TGTGCCAGCAGCTTAGGGACAGGGGGCCAAGGCTATGGCTACACCTTC. This sequence encodes CASSLGTGGQGYGYTF.

The chain is built from TRBV2 and TRBJ1-3, with a weak D call TRBD1 (5 bases). This CDR3 spans 15 amino acids. V dropped 6 bases and J dropped 0 bases, with 12 bases sitting between them. Germline V gene data show CDR1 as SNHLY and CDR2 as FYNNEI. In nucleotides, the CDR3 is TGTGCCAGCAGCGCAGGGTCCACCTCTGGAAACACCATATATTTT. It codes for CASSAGSTSGNTIYF.

This chain connects TRBV5-3 to TRBJ2-2; TRBD1 might be the D (6 bases). TRBV5-3 is recorded as an ORF, its role being uncertain. The CDR3 sequence is 13 residues long. The V end lost 2 bases, the J end lost 4 bases, and 6 bases lay between the germline ends. CDR3 DNA: TGTGCCAGAAGCTTACAGGGCACCGGGGAGCTGTTTTTT. Translating it yields CARSLQGTGELFF.

The gene calls are TRBV10-3 and TRBJ2-7; 13 bases fit TRBD2. The junction had 16 bases not matched to a gene; V was cut back by 11 bases and J by 6 bases. Germline-derived CDR1 and CDR2 are ENHRY and SYGVKD. This CDR3 contains 16 residues. The CDR3 reads CAATEGLAGSSSEQYF. In DNA form, the CDR3 reads TGTGCCGCCACCGAGGGACTAGCGGGATCTTCGAGCGAGCAGTACTTC.

The chain is built from TRBV18 and TRBJ2-1; 9 bases map to TRBD2. Germline assignment: CDR1 KGHSH and CDR2 LQKENI. J was trimmed by 7 bases and V by 0 bases; bases with no gene match: 7. The CDR3 consists of 16 residues. Written as DNA, the CDR3 is TGTGCCAGCTCACCACCGGGGGTAGCGGGAGTAAATGAGCAGTTCTTC. It is translated as CASSPPGVAGVNEQFF.

The chain couples TRBV27 to TRBJ2-1; D remains ambiguous. The CDR3 runs 12 residues. CDR1 and CDR2 from the germline V gene are MNHEY and SMNVEV (reference sequence). The V and J ends lost 0 bases and 7 bases respectively, with 4 bases between them. CDR3 amino acids: CASSLSSNEQFF. The CDR3 DNA reads TGTGCCAGCAGTTTATCGTCAAATGAGCAGTTCTTC.

This chain connects TRBV6-6 to TRBJ2-5; 9 nucleotides match TRBD2. The CDR3 covers 16 residues. Trimming cost V 0 bases and J 3 bases; bases outside gene matches: 5. Germline V gene lookup returns CDR1 MNHNY and CDR2 SVGAGI (reference sequence). CDR3 region: CASSYSVLAGKETQYF. Written as DNA, the CDR3 is TGTGCCAGCAGTTACTCTGTTCTAGCGGGAAAAGAGACCCAGTACTTC.

This clone was seen a single time. V gene TRBV6-6 combines with J gene TRBJ2-2; a weak D match, TRBD1 (5 bases). This CDR3 comprises 15 residues. Germline CDR1 is MNHNY and CDR2 is SVGAGI (reference sequence). V gave up 8 bases and J gave up 4 bases, with 17 bases separating them. In DNA, the CDR3 is TGTGCCAGCCTACAGACAGCCCAATCCACCGGGGAGCTGTTTTTT. Translation gives CASLQTAQSTGELFF.

The rearrangement links TRBV7-9 to TRBJ2-7; TRBD2 matches at 10 bases. Per germline, CDR1 SEHNR and CDR2 FQNEAQ (reference sequence). This CDR3 spans 15 amino acids. Losses at the gene ends were 5 bases for V and 5 bases for J; bases not matched to a gene: 9. CDR3 DNA sequence: TGTGCCAGCAGCGAACTTCTAGCGGGAGCTGACGAGCAGTACTTC. It translates to CASSELLAGADEQYF.

The rearrangement uses TRBV5-1 and TRBJ2-3; D is undetermined. The CDR3 sequence is 15 residues long. V was cut by 4 bases and J by 0 bases, with 12 bases left in between. Germline CDR1 and CDR2: SGHRS and YFSETQ. The CDR3 is CASSLLVTSTDTQYF. CDR3 bases: TGCGCCAGCAGCCTGTTAGTGACTAGCACAGATACGCAGTATTTT. The full variable domain, rest sourced from reference TRBV5-1 and TRBJ2-3, is KAGVTQTPRYLIKTRGQQVTLSCSPISGHRSVSWYQQTPGQGLQFLFEYFSETQRNKGNFPGRFSGRQFSNSRSEMNVSTLELGDSALYLCASSLLVTSTDTQYFGPGTRLTVL.

The CDR3 nucleotides are TGTGCCAGCAGTCTCCCCCGGCCGGGCAATGAGCAGTTCTTC. Translation: CASSLPRPGNEQFF. The chain joins TRBV28 to TRBJ2-1; D remains ambiguous. This CDR3 contains 14 residues. CDR1 and CDR2 (germline): MDHEN, SYDVKM. V was cut by 5 bases and J by 6 bases, with 14 bases left in between.

This clone was detected only a few times. The rearrangement links TRBV18 to TRBJ1-3, with 7 bases matching TRBD1. The CDR3 has 16 amino acids. The V gene end was trimmed by 2 bases and the J gene end by 0 bases; junction bases not matched to a gene: 4. Germline lookup yields CDR1 KGHSH and CDR2 LQKENI. The CDR3 sequence: CASSPTTGNSGNTIYF. The CDR3 region has the DNA TGTGCCAGCTCACCAACGACAGGGAACTCTGGAAACACCATATATTTT.

There are a few counts of this clone. The CDR3, as DNA: TGTGCCAGCAGTGACACTTATGGCTACACCTTC. Translating gives CASSDTYGYTF. The V call is TRBV6-4, the J call TRBJ1-2, with no clear D. Germline lookup yields CDR1 MRHNA and CDR2 SNTAGT. Trimming stripped 2 bases from V and 5 bases from J, with 3 bases between. CDR3 length equals 11 residues.